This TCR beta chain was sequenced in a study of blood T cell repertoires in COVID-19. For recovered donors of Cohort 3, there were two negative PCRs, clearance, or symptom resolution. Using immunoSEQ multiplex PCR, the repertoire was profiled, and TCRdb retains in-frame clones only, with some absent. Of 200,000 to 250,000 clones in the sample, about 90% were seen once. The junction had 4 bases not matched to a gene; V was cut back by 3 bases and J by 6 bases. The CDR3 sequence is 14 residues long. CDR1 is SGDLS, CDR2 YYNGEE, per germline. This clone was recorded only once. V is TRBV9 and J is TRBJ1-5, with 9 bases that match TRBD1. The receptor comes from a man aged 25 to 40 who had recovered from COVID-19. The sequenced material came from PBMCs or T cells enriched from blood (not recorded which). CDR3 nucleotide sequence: TGTGCCAGCAGCGCAGACAGGGGGTCTCAGCCCCAGCATTTT. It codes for CASSADRGSQPQHF.